The 25 T cell receptor beta chains below come from one sample, sequenced in a study of identical twins. MiXCR, applied by TCRdb to the 5' RACE reads, yields one record per CDR3 protein. The table shows 500,000 or so distinct CDR3 sequences, with under 25% occurring only once. The same sample was also used in a study of T cells expressing NK-cell markers.

The sample consisted of CD4+ T cells sorted from blood. Receptors were obtained from a woman aged 18-29 years in good health.

This clonotype was seen a handful of times. The chain uses TRBV20-1 and TRBJ1-6; D call uncertain. From germline, CDR1 is DFQATT and CDR2 SNEGSKA (reference sequence). Deletions cut 0 bases from V and 4 bases from J, with 7 bases between. CDR3 length: 14 amino acids. The CDR3 here is CSARDRRYNSPLHF. The CDR3 region has the DNA TGCAGTGCTAGAGATCGCAGATATAATTCACCCCTCCACTTT.

This clonotype was recorded many times. The gene calls are TRBV5-1 and TRBJ1-2, with TRBD1 as a possible D gene (5 bases). Trimming cost V 4 bases and J 2 bases, with 9 bases left between them. Germline lookup yields CDR1 SGHRS and CDR2 YFSETQ. CDR3 size: 13 residues. CDR3 region: CASSGDGNYGYTF. CDR3 DNA: TGCGCCAGCAGCGGGGACGGCAACTATGGCTACACCTTC.

The CDR3 nucleotides read TGCAGTGCTAGAGCACTAGCGGGGGGGCCTTCCTACAATGAGCAGTTCTTC. It is translated as CSARALAGGPSYNEQFF. The J gene is TRBJ2-1, the V gene TRBV20-1; TRBD2 agrees at 13 bases. The V gene end was trimmed by 1 base and the J gene end by 1 base; junction bases not matched to a gene: 4. CDR3 length equals 17 residues. The germline V gene encodes CDR1 DFQATT and CDR2 SNEGSKA (reference sequence).

The V call is TRBV7-9, the J call TRBJ2-7; 7 positions agree with TRBD1. The CDR3 contains 15 residues. Per the germline V gene, CDR1 is SEHNR and CDR2 is FQNEAQ (reference sequence). V lost 1 base and J lost 1; bases outside the gene matches: 4. The CDR3, as DNA: TGTGCCAGCAGCTTAGGGGGACAGTCTTCCTACGAGCAGTACTTC. It is translated as CASSLGGQSSYEQYF.

This clonotype appeared a few times. The gene calls are TRBV16 and TRBJ1-4, with a weak D call TRBD1 (5 bases). Between the trimmed V and J ends, which lost 4 bases and 10 bases, there was a span of 10 bases. CDR1 and CDR2 from the germline V gene are KGHSY and FQNENV. The CDR3 sequence is 12 residues long. As DNA, the CDR3 is TGTGCCAGCAGCCCATCCGGGACAAAACTGTTTTTT. Translating it yields CASSPSGTKLFF.

V gene TRBV25-1 combines with J gene TRBJ2-5; D gene unclear. Per the germline V gene, CDR1 is MGHDK and CDR2 is SYGVNS. CDR3 length: 16 residues. Trimming pared 6 bases from V and 1 base from J, leaving 18 bases between. CDR3 in DNA: TGTGCCAGCAGCGCCCGGACCCGTATCCTCCAAGAGACCCAGTACTTC. Translation gives CASSARTRILQETQYF.

This clonotype was seen more than once but under ten times. The rearrangement uses TRBV28 and TRBJ2-7; D is ambiguous. CDR3 length: 13 amino acids. Trimming removed 8 bases at V and 4 bases at J, with 15 bases between. Looked up from germline, CDR1 is MDHEN and CDR2 is SYDVKM. CDR3 loop: CASLGNRDYEQYF. The CDR3 region has the DNA TGTGCCAGCCTGGGGAACAGAGATTACGAGCAGTACTTC. The complete variable domain, with remaining parts taken from reference TRBV28 and TRBJ2-7, reads DVKVTQSSRYLVKRTGEKVFLECVQDMDHENMFWYRQDPGLGLRLIYFSYDVKMKEKGDIPEGYSVSREKKERFSLILESASTNQTSMYLCASLGNRDYEQYFGPGTRLTVT.

The chain employs TRBV20-1 and TRBJ1-1; maybe TRBD1 (5 bases). The germline V gene encodes CDR1 DFQATT and CDR2 SNEGSKA (reference sequence). Trimming took 3 bases from V and 4 from J, leaving 15 bases between them. The CDR3 totals 14 residues. CDR3 sequence reads: CSASPAQDTTEAFF. The CDR3 DNA reads TGCAGTGCTAGCCCGGCACAGGATACCACTGAAGCTTTCTTT.

This clonotype was counted a few times. A much larger clone is a single base away; this may be a read error. The chain links TRBV6-6 to TRBJ2-1; D is ambiguous. V was clipped by 3 bases and J by 9 bases, with 6 bases between them. Germline V gene sequence: CDR1 MNHNY, CDR2 SVGAGI (reference sequence). The CDR3 totals 11 residues. The CDR3 DNA is TGTGCCAGCAGTTATAAGGGTGAGCAGTTCTTC. Translated, it gives CASSYKGEQFF.

V and J are TRBV3-1 and TRBJ2-5; D possibly matches TRBD1 or TRBD2 (5 bases each). Trimming pared 6 bases from V and 4 bases from J, leaving 15 bases between. CDR1 and CDR2 from the germline V gene are LGHDT and YNNKEL (reference sequence). The CDR3 extends over 14 amino acids. DNA of the CDR3: TGTGCCAGCAGTCCCTGGGGGTTCGGAGAGACCCAGTACTTC. Residues: CASSPWGFGETQYF.

In its sample, this clonotype was seen a few times. The chain joins TRBV5-6 to TRBJ2-3; 9 positions agree with TRBD1. CDR1 is SGHDT, CDR2 YYEEEE, per germline. With V trimmed by 1 base and J by 5 bases, 5 bases remained unmatched. The CDR3 loop spans 15 amino acids. CDR3 sequence (DNA): TGTGCCAGCAGCTTGATGAGACAGGGGGGAGATACGCAGTATTTT. Its protein product is CASSLMRQGGDTQYF.

The sample holds a few counts of this clonotype. V is TRBV20-1 and J is TRBJ2-3; TRBD2 might be the D (6 bases). V shed 3 bases and J shed 0 bases, with 10 bases lying between them. The CDR3 spans 14 residues. Germline V gives CDR1 DFQATT, CDR2 SNEGSKA (reference sequence). CDR3 protein: CSARARGSTDTQYF. Here the CDR3 DNA reads TGCAGTGCTAGGGCCCGGGGGAGCACAGATACGCAGTATTTT.

The CDR3 DNA reads TGTGCCAGCAGTTGGGACTACTCCTACGAGCAGTACTTC. This codes for CASSWDYSYEQYF. V gene TRBV12-3 or TRBV12-4 combines with J gene TRBJ2-7; 7 bases are shared with TRBD2. Trimming cost V 4 bases and J 0 bases; bases outside gene matches: 0. The CDR3 totals 13 residues.

This sequence joins TRBV11-2 and TRBJ2-7, with 10 bases matching TRBD2. V was pared by 1 base and J by 2 bases, with 14 bases of the junction left unmatched. CDR3 size: 19 residues. CDR1 and CDR2 (germline): SGHAT, FQNNGV. CDR3 sequence: CASSLVGVAGGSWAYEQYF. CDR3 nucleotide sequence: TGTGCCAGCAGCTTAGTAGGGGTAGCGGGAGGATCGTGGGCCTACGAGCAGTACTTC.

V usage is TRBV15 and J usage is TRBJ2-3; D unresolved. Germline CDR1 and CDR2: LNHNV and YYDKDF (reference sequence). The V gene lost 4 bases and the J gene lost 6 bases, with 8 bases spanning the gap. The CDR3 totals 12 residues. The CDR3 here is CATSMSSDTQYF. CDR3 bases: TGTGCCACCAGCATGTCCTCGGATACGCAGTATTTT. Full variable domain (rest looked up from reference TRBV15 and TRBJ2-3): DAMVIQNPRYQVTQFGKPVTLSCSQTLNHNVMYWYQQKSSQAPKLLFHYYDKDFNNEADTPDNFQSRRPNTSFCFLDIRSPGLGDTAMYLCATSMSSDTQYFGPGTRLTVL.

The J gene is TRBJ2-7, the V gene TRBV6-1; 15 positions match TRBD2. This CDR3 is 17 amino acids long. The V gene's germline CDR1 is MNHNS and CDR2 SASEGT. With V trimmed by 4 bases and J by 6 bases, 10 bases remained unmatched. The CDR3 nucleotides are TGTGCCAGCAGTGCAGGACTAGCGGGAGGGCCTAGGGCCGAGCAGTACTTC. Protein: CASSAGLAGGPRAEQYF.

This clonotype turned up a few times. This sequence joins TRBV20-1 and TRBJ2-7; D unclear. The CDR3 is 15 residues long. V lost 3 bases and J lost 0, with 15 bases in between. The germline V gene has CDR1 DFQATT and CDR2 SNEGSKA (reference sequence). CDR3 sequence reads: CSARRTRDFSYEQYF. CDR3 sequence (DNA): TGCAGTGCTAGGAGAACACGAGATTTCTCCTACGAGCAGTACTTC.

This clonotype turned up a few times. The CDR3 region has the DNA TGCAGTGCTCCAGTAACTAGCTCTACAGAGACCCAGTACTTC. This translates into CSAPVTSSTETQYF. The V gene is TRBV20-1, the J gene TRBJ2-5; TRBD2 might be the D (6 bases). The V end lost 5 bases, the J end lost 4 bases, and 17 bases lay between the germline ends. The CDR3 has 14 residues. The germline V gene has CDR1 DFQATT and CDR2 SNEGSKA (reference sequence).

For this clonotype: This CDR3 fails to terminate in the conserved phenylalanine or tryptophan, so it likely reflects a read error. This chain connects TRBV27 to TRBJ2-1, with TRBD2 matching 11 bases. V shed 3 bases and J 8 bases; nucleotides not matched to a gene: 9. Germline assignment: CDR1 MNHEY and CDR2 SMNVEV (reference sequence). This CDR3 has 16 amino acids. Here the CDR3 reads CASSFVRTSGFDEQFL. CDR3 DNA sequence: TGTGCCAGCAGTTTCGTTAGGACTAGCGGGTTTGATGAGCAGTTCTTG.

J is TRBJ1-5 and V is TRBV20-1; possibly TRBD1 for D (5 bases). This CDR3 contains 16 residues. With 0 bases removed from V and 6 bases from J, the gap between germline ends came to 18 bases. Germline-derived CDR1 and CDR2 are DFQATT and SNEGSKA (reference sequence). The CDR3 spells CSARDWGGVEGQPQHF. CDR3 sequence (DNA): TGCAGTGCTAGAGATTGGGGAGGGGTTGAAGGTCAGCCCCAGCATTTT.

This clonotype was observed at least ten times. The genes are TRBV4-2 and TRBJ2-7; D possibly uses TRBD1 or TRBD2 (5 bases each). Per germline, CDR1 LGHNA and CDR2 YNFKEQ. The CDR3 loop spans 14 amino acids. V shed 5 bases and J shed 3 bases, with 14 bases lying between them. The CDR3 is CASSEGPPLYEQYF. CDR3 DNA sequence: TGTGCCAGCAGCGAGGGACCTCCACTCTACGAGCAGTACTTC.

A few counts support this clonotype. The chain links TRBV6-5 to TRBJ2-7; 10 nucleotides align to TRBD1. V trimming: 4 bases; J trimming: 4 bases; junction bases outside the gene matches: 4. Germline CDR1 MNHEY, CDR2 SVGAGI. The CDR3 is 14 residues long. CDR3 residues: CASSLWTGGYEQYF. CDR3 DNA sequence: TGTGCCAGCAGTTTATGGACAGGGGGGTACGAGCAGTACTTC.

This rearrangement joins TRBV10-3 to TRBJ2-3; 11 bases line up with TRBD2. The germline V gene encodes CDR1 ENHRY and CDR2 SYGVKD. The CDR3 loop spans 15 amino acids. Trimming took 3 bases from V and 4 from J; bases not matched to a gene: 3. This chain's CDR3 is CAISDTSGRADTQYF. The DNA of the CDR3 is TGTGCCATCAGTGACACTAGCGGGAGAGCAGATACGCAGTATTTT.

A few counts support this clonotype. The rearrangement uses TRBV11-2 and TRBJ2-3, with 8 bases fitting TRBD2. Germline V gene data show CDR1 as SGHAT and CDR2 as FQNNGV. CDR3 length: 20 amino acids. V lost 0 bases and J lost 2; bases outside the gene matches: 16. CDR3 residues: CASSLEFFRVSGDPTDTQYF. The CDR3 nucleotides read TGTGCCAGCAGCTTAGAATTTTTCCGAGTTAGCGGGGACCCCACAGATACGCAGTATTTT.

This clonotype was observed a handful of times. The chain links TRBV4-2 to TRBJ2-3; TRBD2 matches at 10 bases. CDR3 length: 18 amino acids. Looked up from germline, CDR1 is LGHNA and CDR2 is YNFKEQ. Trimming took 4 bases from V and 2 from J; bases not matched to a gene: 12. CDR3 residues: CASSPGTSATYSTDTQYF. The CDR3, as DNA: TGTGCCAGCAGCCCCGGGACTAGCGCCACCTACTCCACAGATACGCAGTATTTT.